The present TCR beta chain was sequenced within a study of T cell clones after liver transplantation. Study summary: TCRbeta sequencing after a pre-transplant mixed lymphocyte reaction identified graft-donor-reactive clones, later tracked in post-transplant blood.

TCRdb keeps only in-frame clones here, not all; method: immunoSEQ multiplex PCR. The sample has under 90,000 clones, 75% to 90% seen once; the top ten hold 0.45% to 0.65%. Germline values: CDR1 SGHRS, CDR2 YFSETQ. The CDR3 runs 14 residues. V dropped 4 bases and J dropped 8 bases, with 16 bases sitting between them. A word on this clone: Its specificity is unknown.

Findings of the study overall: Small, mixed patient groups and varying post-transplant times limit these conclusions.

Thawed unstimulated PBMCs were FACS-sorted by CD3, CD4 and CD8 into two populations. The TCR sequence derives from a human donor who received a liver transplant. The starting material was CD4+ T cells from blood, obtained before liver transplant. The chain recombines TRBV5-1 with TRBJ2-1; D possibly matches TRBD1 or TRBD2 (5 bases each). The chain's CDR3 is CASSPGTRGDEQFF. CDR3 sequence (DNA): TGCGCCAGCAGCCCCGGGACCCGAGGTGATGAGCAGTTCTTC.